The clone carrying this TCR beta chain was seen more than once but under ten times. Antigen: not known. The entry originates in a study of human T cells and chemical hapten exposure. Findings and limits, study-wide: Expanded TCRs grouped into significantly more large CDR3 similarity clusters than controls produced.

TCRdb fed the RACE reads into MiXCR, producing one record per CDR3 protein. The sample gives approximately 260,000 distinct CDR3 sequences, approximately 7.5% of which show up once; 0.9% to 1.5% is in the top ten. Time point reported: pre-sensitization, week 0. The treatment here: therapeutic diphenylcyclopropenone sensitization with weekly scalp DPC. The receptor was derived from a man aged 18 to 30 with alopecia areata. Some clones in this sample may be carry-over from other donors' samples. The sample in question was whole blood, obtained in connection with sensitization to the hapten diphenylcyclopropenone (DPC).

In DNA form, the CDR3 reads TGCAGCGTTGGGAGGGGGATGAACACCGGGGAGCTGTTTTTT. Protein: CSVGRGMNTGELFF. The chain links TRBV29-1 to TRBJ2-2; TRBD1 or TRBD2 may be the D gene (6 bases each). The CDR3 is made up of 14 amino acids. Trimming removed 4 bases at V and 1 base at J, with 10 bases between. CDR1 and CDR2 (germline): SQVTM, ANQGSEA.